This T cell receptor (beta chain) appears in the sequencing data of a study of blood T cell repertoires in COVID-19. Study as a whole: Researchers got acute and convalescent COVID-19 samples from the United States, Italy and Spain. PBMCs, B-cell-depleted T cells, or T cells provided the cDNA or gDNA that made up the material.

Those enrolled in Seattle joined during active infection and were followed longitudinally afterward. This clone was seen a handful of times. As handled by the study authors: Amplifying reference gene primers gave estimates of nucleated cell counts. Profiled with immunoSEQ multiplex PCR; TCRdb holds only in-frame clones, not every one. For V, J and clone size, that table is used; D and trimming come from the DNA. The sample carries 250,000 to 400,000 clones, 88% recorded once. Material for sequencing was peripheral blood. The clonotype comes from a woman aged 30 to 39 with COVID-19, enrolled during active disease.

CDR3 amino acids: CASSQVPGQGIWPQHF. Here the CDR3 DNA reads TGTGCCAGCAGTCAAGTTCCGGGACAGGGTATATGGCCCCAGCATTTT. The chain uses TRBV27 and TRBJ1-5; 9 bases line up with TRBD1. V was clipped by 5 bases and J by 9 bases; unmatched bases: 14. CDR3 length: 16 amino acids. Germline lookup yields CDR1 MNHEY and CDR2 SMNVEV (reference sequence).